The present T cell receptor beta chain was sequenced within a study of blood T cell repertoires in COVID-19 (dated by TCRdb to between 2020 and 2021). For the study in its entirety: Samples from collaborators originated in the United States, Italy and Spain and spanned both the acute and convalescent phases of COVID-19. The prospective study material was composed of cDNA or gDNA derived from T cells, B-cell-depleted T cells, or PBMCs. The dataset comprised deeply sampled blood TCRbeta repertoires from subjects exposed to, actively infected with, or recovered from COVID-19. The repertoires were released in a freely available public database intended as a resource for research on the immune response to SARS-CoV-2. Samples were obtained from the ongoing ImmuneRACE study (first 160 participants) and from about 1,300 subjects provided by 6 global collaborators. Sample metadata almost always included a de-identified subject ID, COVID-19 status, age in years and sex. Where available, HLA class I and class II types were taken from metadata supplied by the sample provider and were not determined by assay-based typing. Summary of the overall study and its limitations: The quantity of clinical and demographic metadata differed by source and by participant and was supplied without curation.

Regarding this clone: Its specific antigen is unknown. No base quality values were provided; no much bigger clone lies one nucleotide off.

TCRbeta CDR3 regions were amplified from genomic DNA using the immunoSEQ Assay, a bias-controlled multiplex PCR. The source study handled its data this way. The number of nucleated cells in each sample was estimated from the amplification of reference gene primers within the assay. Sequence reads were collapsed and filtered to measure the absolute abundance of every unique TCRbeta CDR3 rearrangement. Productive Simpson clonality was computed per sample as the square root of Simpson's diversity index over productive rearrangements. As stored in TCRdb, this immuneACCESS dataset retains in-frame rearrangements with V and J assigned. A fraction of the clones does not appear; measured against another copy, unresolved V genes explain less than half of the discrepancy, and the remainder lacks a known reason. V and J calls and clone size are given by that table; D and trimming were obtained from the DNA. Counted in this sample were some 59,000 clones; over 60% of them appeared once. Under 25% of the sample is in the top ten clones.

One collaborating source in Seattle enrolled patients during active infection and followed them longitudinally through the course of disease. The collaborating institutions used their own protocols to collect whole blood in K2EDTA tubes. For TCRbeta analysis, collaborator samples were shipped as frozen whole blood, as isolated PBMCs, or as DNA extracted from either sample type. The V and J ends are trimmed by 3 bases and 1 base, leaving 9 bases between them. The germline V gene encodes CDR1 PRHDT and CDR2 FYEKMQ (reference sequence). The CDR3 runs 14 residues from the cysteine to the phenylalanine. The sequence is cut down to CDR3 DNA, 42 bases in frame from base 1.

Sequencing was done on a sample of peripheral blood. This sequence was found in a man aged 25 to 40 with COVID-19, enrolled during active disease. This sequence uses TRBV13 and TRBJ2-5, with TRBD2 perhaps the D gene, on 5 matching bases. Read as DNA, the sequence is TGTGCCAGCAGCTTGAGAGGGTTCCAAGAGACCCAGTACTTC. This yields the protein CASSLRGFQETQYF. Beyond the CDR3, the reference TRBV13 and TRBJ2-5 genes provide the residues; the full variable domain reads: AAGVIQSPRHLIKEKRETATLKCYPIPRHDTVYWYQQGPGQDPQFLISFYEKMQSDKGSIPDRFSAQQFSDYHSELNMSSLELGDSALYFCASSLRGFQETQYFGPGTRLLVL.